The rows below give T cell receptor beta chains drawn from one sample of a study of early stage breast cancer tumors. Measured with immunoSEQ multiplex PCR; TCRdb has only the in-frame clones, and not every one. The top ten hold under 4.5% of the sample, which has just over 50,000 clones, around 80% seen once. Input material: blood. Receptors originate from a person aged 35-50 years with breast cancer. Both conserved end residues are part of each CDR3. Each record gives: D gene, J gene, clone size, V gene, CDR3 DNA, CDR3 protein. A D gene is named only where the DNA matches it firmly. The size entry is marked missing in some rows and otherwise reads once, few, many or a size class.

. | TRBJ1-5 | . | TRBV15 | TGTGCCACCAGCAGAGGAGGCGGGCCCAATCAGCCCCAGCATTTT | CATSRGGGPNQPQHF
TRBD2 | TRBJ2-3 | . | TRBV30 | TGTGCCGGGAACAGGCGGGAGATCACAGATACGCAGTATTTT | CAGNRREITDTQYF
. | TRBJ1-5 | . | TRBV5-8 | TGTGCCAGCAGCGACGCAGGGTACGATCGTTTCCTCTTAGATCAGCCCCAGCATTTT | CASSDAGYDRFLLDQPQHF
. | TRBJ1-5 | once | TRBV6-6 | TGTGCCAGCACCCTGACGCGACAAAGCAATCAGCCCCAGCATTTT | CASTLTRQSNQPQHF
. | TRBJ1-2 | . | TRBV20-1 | TGCAGTGCTAGGGTTCGGCGTGGCTACACCTTC | CSARVRRGYTF
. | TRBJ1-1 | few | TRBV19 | TGTGCCAGTAGTACGACCCAACGGAGGAACACTGAAGCTTTCTTT | CASSTTQRRNTEAFF
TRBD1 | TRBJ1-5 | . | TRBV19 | TGTGCCAGTAGTATGTCGAGGGGGCAAGGCAATCAGCCCCAGCATTTT | CASSMSRGQGNQPQHF
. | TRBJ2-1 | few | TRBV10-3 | TGTGCCATCAGTGGACGGACTCGCAATGAGCAGTTCTTC | CAISGRTRNEQFF
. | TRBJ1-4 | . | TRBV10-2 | TGCGCCAGCAGTGAGGGTCTGGGAAAACTGTTTTTT | CASSEGLGKLFF
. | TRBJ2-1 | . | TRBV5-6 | TGTGCCAGCAGCTTAGGGCGCTGGACCAATGAGCAGTTCTTC | CASSLGRWTNEQFF
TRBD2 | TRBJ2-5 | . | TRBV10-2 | TGCGCCAGCAGTGATTCGGCAGCGGGAGGGCCCCGGGAGACCCAGTACTTC | CASSDSAAGGPRETQYF
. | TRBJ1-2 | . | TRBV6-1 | TGTGCCACCGTAGAGATTTATGGCTACACCTTC | CATVEIYGYTF
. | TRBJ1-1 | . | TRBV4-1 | TGCGCCAGCAGCCAAGCCGGCGGGCAGAACACTGAAGCTTTCTTT | CASSQAGGQNTEAFF
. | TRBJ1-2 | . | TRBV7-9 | TGTGCCAACCCTTGGCTAGGATGCTATGTCTACACCTTC | CANPWLGCYVYTF
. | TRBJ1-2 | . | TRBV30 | TGTGCCTGGAGTGTACAATCGGGGGTTGGCTACACCTTC | CAWSVQSGVGYTF
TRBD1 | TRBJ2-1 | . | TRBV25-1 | TGTGCCAGCGGTGGGACAGGCGCTTACAATGAGCAGTTCTTC | CASGGTGAYNEQFF
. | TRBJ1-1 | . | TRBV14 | TGTGCCAGCAGCCCTACCAGGGGAACAAGGACTGAAGCTTTCTTT | CASSPTRGTRTEAFF
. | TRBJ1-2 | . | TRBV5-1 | TGCGCCAGCAGCGAGGAGACAGGCCCTTATGGCTACACCTTC | CASSEETGPYGYTF
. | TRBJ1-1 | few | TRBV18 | TGTGCCAGCTCAACCGACCGGAACACTGAAGCTTTCTTT | CASSTDRNTEAFF
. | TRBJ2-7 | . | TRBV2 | TGTGCCAGCAGTGGAAAACTCTACGAGCAGTACTTC | CASSGKLYEQYF
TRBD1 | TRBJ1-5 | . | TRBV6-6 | TGTGCCAGCAGCAGAACAGGGGTCGGGAGCGGGTCCCAGCATTTT | CASSRTGVGSGSQHF
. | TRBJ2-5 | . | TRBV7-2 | TGTGCCAGCAGCTTTGGTCCCTTAGGATCAGAAGAGACCCAGTACTTC | CASSFGPLGSEETQYF